Described below is a single T cell receptor beta chain sequence and its context. This specimen comes from a study of CD8 T cells in ankylosing spondylitis. TCRdb recomputed calls from the 5' RACE reads with MiXCR, one row per CDR3 protein. The sample shows some 300,000 distinct CDR3 sequences, less than 25% of them seen only once. The V and J ends lost 0 bases and 5 bases respectively, with 17 bases between them. Germline-derived CDR1 and CDR2 are LGHNA and YSLEER. The CDR3 loop spans 16 amino acids. The gene calls are TRBV4-3 and TRBJ2-7, with D unresolved. This TCR was recovered from a female donor with ankylosing spondylitis or in good health (not recorded which). The sample comprised blood, either unsorted or a sorted T cell fraction (not recorded which). CDR3 sequence (DNA): TGCGCCAGCAGCCAAGATGTGGGATCCCTAGTCCACGAGCAGTACTTC. Translation: CASSQDVGSLVHEQYF.